The present TCR beta chain was sequenced within a study of response to subunit inactivated influenza vaccine. Germline V gives CDR1 SGHTA, CDR2 FQGNSA. The CDR3 covers 17 residues. V was pared by 6 bases and J by 4 bases, with 14 bases of the junction left unmatched. Study-wide results and caveats: With each seasonal influenza vaccination, the authors suggested, few new T cells are recruited.

This clonotype was picked up a small number of times. Antigen unknown. TCRdb ran MiXCR on the RT-PCR reads and lists one entry per CDR3 protein. The data show hundreds of thousands of distinct CDR3 sequences, under 9% seen once. This specimen consisted of PBMCs from blood, obtained less than 30 months after vaccination. This TCR was recovered from a man in his fifties or sixties who received an inactivated influenza vaccine. The rearrangement links TRBV7-2 to TRBJ2-2; 7 nucleotides match TRBD1. This CDR3 is CASSRRGPSRGTGELFF. CDR3 coding DNA: TGTGCCAGCAGTCGAAGGGGGCCTTCCCGGGGCACCGGGGAGCTGTTTTTT.